The 9 T cell receptor beta chains in this list originate from one sample, sequenced in a study of T cells in Graves' hyperthyroidism and ophthalmopathy. What was amplified from RNA transcripts were TCR beta CDR3 regions. The study used the HTBI primer set for a first-round RT-PCR of the TCR CDR3. TCRdb recomputed calls from the multiplex PCR reads with MiXCR, one row per CDR3 protein. The sample yields 500,000 to 700,000 distinct CDR3 sequences, approximately 16% seen once. Sequencing input: blood. Every receptor here comes from a young woman with Graves' hyperthyroidism.

This clonotype was seen a few times. V usage is TRBV19 and J usage is TRBJ2-2, with D uncertain. This CDR3 contains 15 residues. Trimming removed 1 base at V and 0 bases at J, with 6 bases between. The V gene's germline CDR1 is LNHDA and CDR2 SQIVND (reference sequence). CDR3 coding DNA: TGTGCCAGTAGTATAGGCCGAGCGAACACCGGGGAGCTGTTTTTT. It codes for CASSIGRANTGELFF.

This clonotype was counted a few times. The chain uses TRBV20-1 and TRBJ1-2, with 9 bases lining up with TRBD1. The CDR3 consists of 13 residues. J lost 7 bases, V lost 5 bases, and 8 bases had no gene match. Per germline, CDR1 DFQATT and CDR2 SNEGSKA (reference sequence). In DNA, the CDR3 is TGCAGTGCTCCTGGGACAGGGAATTTTGGCTACACCTTC. It yields the protein CSAPGTGNFGYTF.

The J gene is TRBJ1-3, the V gene TRBV7-6; TRBD1 aligns across 8 bases. CDR3 length: 15 residues. Germline CDR1 SGHVS, CDR2 FNYEAQ. Losses at the gene ends were 5 bases for V and 2 bases for J; bases not matched to a gene: 5. The CDR3 loop reads CASSSGQGPGNTIYF. The CDR3 DNA sequence: TGTGCCAGCAGCAGTGGACAGGGCCCTGGAAACACCATATATTTT.

The chain combines TRBV5-1 with TRBJ2-5; D is possibly TRBD2 (6 bases). This CDR3 is built from 13 residues. Germline V gene sequence: CDR1 SGHRS, CDR2 YFSETQ. The V end lost 9 bases, the J end lost 5 bases, and 17 bases lay between the germline ends. CDR3: CATQGDLRETQYF. The CDR3 DNA follows: TGCGCCACCCAAGGGGACTTGAGGGAGACCCAGTACTTC.

On this clonotype itself: One base away lies a much larger clone, so this may be a sequencing read error. The rearrangement links TRBV6-1 to TRBJ1-5, with TRBD1 matching 9 bases. The CDR3 consists of 15 residues. The V segment lost 2 bases and the J segment 4 bases; nucleotides outside the gene matches: 3. The germline CDR1 and CDR2 sequences are MNHNS and SASEGT. The CDR3 protein is CASSERDRANQPQHF. CDR3 coding DNA: TGTGCCAGCAGTGAACGGGACAGGGCAAATCAGCCCCAGCATTTT.

This clonotype was seen at least ten times. The J gene is TRBJ1-6, the V gene TRBV9; TRBD1 matches 8 bases. The V gene end was trimmed by 4 bases and the J gene end by 7 bases; junction bases not matched to a gene: 7. The CDR3 runs 15 residues. CDR1 and CDR2 (germline): SGDLS, YYNGEE. This chain's CDR3 is CASSPRTGRNSPLHF. The CDR3 DNA is TGTGCCAGCAGCCCCCGGACAGGGCGAAATTCACCCCTCCACTTT.

The chain has TRBV19 and TRBJ1-5, with D perhaps TRBD1 (6 bases). This CDR3 is built from 17 residues. V was shortened by 5 bases and J by 2 bases, with 19 bases between the two germline ends. Looked up from germline, CDR1 is LNHDA and CDR2 is SQIVND (reference sequence). DNA for the CDR3: TGTGCCAGTAGTGGAGGTGGGGGGGGGCACGGCAATCAGCCCCAGCATTTT. This translates into CASSGGGGGHGNQPQHF.

The V and J genes are TRBV3-1 and TRBJ2-1, with D perhaps TRBD2 (5 bases). The CDR3 runs 12 residues. Trimming stripped 4 bases from V and 15 bases from J, with 16 bases between. Germline-derived CDR1 and CDR2 are LGHDT and YNNKEL (reference sequence). In DNA, the CDR3 is TGTGCCAGCAGCCCACAAGGCGGGCGGGCGTTCTTC. Protein product: CASSPQGGRAFF.

This clonotype came up many times. The chain couples TRBV20-1 to TRBJ1-6; 7 bases fit TRBD1. The CDR3 is 15 amino acids. Germline loops: CDR1 DFQATT, CDR2 SNEGSKA (reference sequence). V dropped 0 bases and J dropped 10; count of bases not matched to a gene: 9. The CDR3 DNA is TGCAGTGCTAGAGATCCGGGGGACAGAACATCACCCCTCCACTTT. This sequence encodes CSARDPGDRTSPLHF.